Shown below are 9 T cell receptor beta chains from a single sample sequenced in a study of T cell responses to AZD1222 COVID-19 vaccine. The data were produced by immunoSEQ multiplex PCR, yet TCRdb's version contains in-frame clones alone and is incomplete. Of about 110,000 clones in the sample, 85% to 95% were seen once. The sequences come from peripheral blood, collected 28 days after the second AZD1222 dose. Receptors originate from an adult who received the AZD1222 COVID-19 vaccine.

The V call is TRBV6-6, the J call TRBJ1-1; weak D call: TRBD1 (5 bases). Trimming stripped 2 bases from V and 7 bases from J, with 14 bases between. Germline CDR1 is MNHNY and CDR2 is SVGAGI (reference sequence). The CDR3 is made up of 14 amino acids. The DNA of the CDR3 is TGTGCCAGCAGTTACAATGGGGGTCGGGGTGAAGCTTTCTTT. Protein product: CASSYNGGRGEAFF.

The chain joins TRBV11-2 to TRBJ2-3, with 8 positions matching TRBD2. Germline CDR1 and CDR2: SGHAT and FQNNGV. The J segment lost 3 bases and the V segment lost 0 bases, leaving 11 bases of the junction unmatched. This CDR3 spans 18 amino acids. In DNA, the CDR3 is TGTGCCAGCAGCTTAGATCCGATCGGCGGGGGGTGGACAGATACGCAGTATTTT. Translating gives CASSLDPIGGGWTDTQYF.

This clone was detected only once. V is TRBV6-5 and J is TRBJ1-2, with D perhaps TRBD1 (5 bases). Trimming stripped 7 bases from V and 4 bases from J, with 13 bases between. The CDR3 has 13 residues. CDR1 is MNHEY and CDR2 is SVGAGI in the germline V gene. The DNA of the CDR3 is TGTGCCAGCATCCCGGGGGGTGGCTATGGCTACACCTTC. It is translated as CASIPGGGYGYTF.

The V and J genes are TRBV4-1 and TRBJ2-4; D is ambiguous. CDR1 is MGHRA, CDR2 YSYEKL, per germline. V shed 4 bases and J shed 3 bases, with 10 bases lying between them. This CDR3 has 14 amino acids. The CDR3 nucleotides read TGCGCCAGCAGCCCCTTGGGTCTCAAAAACATTCAGTACTTC. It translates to CASSPLGLKNIQYF.

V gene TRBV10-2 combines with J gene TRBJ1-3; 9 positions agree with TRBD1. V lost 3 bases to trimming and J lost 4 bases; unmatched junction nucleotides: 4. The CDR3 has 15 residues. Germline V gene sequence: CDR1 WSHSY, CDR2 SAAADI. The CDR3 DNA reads TGCGCCAGCAGTGATGACAGGGGGATCGGAAACACCATATATTTT. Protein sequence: CASSDDRGIGNTIYF.

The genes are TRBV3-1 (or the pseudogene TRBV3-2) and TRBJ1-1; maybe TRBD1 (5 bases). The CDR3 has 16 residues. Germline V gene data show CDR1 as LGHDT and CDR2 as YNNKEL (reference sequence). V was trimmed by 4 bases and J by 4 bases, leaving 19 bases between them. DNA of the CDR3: TGTGCCAGCAGCCCCGTAATCGCGAGGCAGGGCACTGAAGCTTTCTTT. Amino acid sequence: CASSPVIARQGTEAFF.

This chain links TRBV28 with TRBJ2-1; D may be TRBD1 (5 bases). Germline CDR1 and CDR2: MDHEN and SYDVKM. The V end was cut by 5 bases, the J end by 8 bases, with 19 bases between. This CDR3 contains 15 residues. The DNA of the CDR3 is TGTGCCAGCAGTAAGGACATACTGTACACCGATGAGCAGTTCTTC. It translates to CASSKDILYTDEQFF.

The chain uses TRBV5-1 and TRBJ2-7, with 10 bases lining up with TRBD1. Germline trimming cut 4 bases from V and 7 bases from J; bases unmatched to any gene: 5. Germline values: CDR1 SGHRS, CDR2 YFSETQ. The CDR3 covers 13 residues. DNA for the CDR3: TGCGCCAGCAGCACCGACAGGGGGCGGGAGCAGTACTTC. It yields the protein CASSTDRGREQYF.

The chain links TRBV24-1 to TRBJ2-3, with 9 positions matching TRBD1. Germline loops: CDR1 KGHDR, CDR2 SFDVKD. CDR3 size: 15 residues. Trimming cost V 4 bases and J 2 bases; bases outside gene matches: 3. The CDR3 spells CATSEGTGYTDTQYF. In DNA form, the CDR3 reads TGTGCCACCAGTGAAGGGACAGGGTACACAGATACGCAGTATTTT.